This passage covers 12 T cell receptor beta chains from one sample sequenced in a study of human T cells and chemical hapten exposure (dated by TCRdb to the early 2020s). Receptor amplification or capture employed RACE. For sequencing, a NextSeq 500 was employed. TCRdb reran the public reads through fastp at Q25 and MiXCR, keeping productive beta chains. Identical CDR3 proteins give one entry, which carries the most common genes and DNA. In this sample the table shows 300,000 to 350,000 distinct CDR3 sequences, 6% to 8.5% of which occur a single time. Of the sample, 7.5% to 8.5% is held by the ten largest clones. The time point label of this sample denotes: patch test 1, 2 weeks after DPC sensitization. The sample's treatment or condition label, decoded: therapeutic diphenylcyclopropenone sensitization with weekly scalp DPC. The sequenced sample was whole blood, obtained in connection with sensitization to the hapten diphenylcyclopropenone (DPC). The source is a woman between 18 and 29 years old with alopecia areata. Some clones in this sample may be carry-over from other donors' samples.

This clonotype occurred a few times. The chain recombines TRBV12-3 or TRBV12-4 with TRBJ2-4; tentatively, D is TRBD1 (6 bases). V lost 3 bases and J lost 7, with 10 bases in between. The CDR3 is made up of 13 amino acids. This CDR3 reads CASSFSGDNIQYF. The CDR3 nucleotides read TGTGCCAGCAGTTTTTCAGGGGACAACATTCAGTACTTC.

This clonotype has a count of ten or more. The chain links TRBV2 to TRBJ2-5; 7 bases fit TRBD1. Germline V gene data show CDR1 as SNHLY and CDR2 as FYNNEI. CDR3 length equals 15 residues. J was trimmed by 5 bases and V by 5 bases; bases with no gene match: 11. The CDR3 loop is CASSRQGNQGETQYF. The CDR3 DNA follows: TGTGCCAGCAGTCGACAGGGCAATCAGGGCGAGACCCAGTACTTC.

This clonotype came up many times. The gene calls are TRBV12-3 or TRBV12-4 and TRBJ1-1; D is ambiguous. This CDR3 comprises 13 residues. The V end lost 3 bases, the J end lost 4 bases, and 9 bases lay between the germline ends. CDR3 nucleotide sequence: TGTGCCAGCAGTTTTCGGGCGGGCACTGAAGCTTTCTTT. Translating gives CASSFRAGTEAFF.

Comment on this clonotype: Being one base from a much bigger clone, this may be a read error. This rearrangement joins TRBV7-2 to TRBJ2-1; D remains unclear. Trimming pared 5 bases from V and 4 bases from J, leaving 6 bases between. The CDR3 sequence is 12 residues long. CDR1 SGHTA and CDR2 FQGNSA come from the germline V gene. CDR3 in amino acids: CASSRFYNEQFF. The CDR3 DNA is TGTGCCAGCAGCCGATTTTACAATGAGCAGTTCTTC.

The chain has TRBV28 and TRBJ2-7, with D possibly TRBD1 on 6 matching bases. The CDR3 spans 14 residues. With 6 bases removed from V and 3 bases from J, the gap between germline ends came to 15 bases. Germline assignment: CDR1 MDHEN and CDR2 SYDVKM. The CDR3 DNA reads TGTGCCAGCAGGACGGGGACAAATTACTACGAGCAGTACTTC. It yields the protein CASRTGTNYYEQYF.

Only a few counts were recorded for this clonotype. The chain joins TRBV18 to TRBJ2-3; D not resolved. Germline CDR1 is KGHSH and CDR2 is LQKENI. This CDR3 spans 16 amino acids. V was clipped by 0 bases and J by 10 bases, with 20 bases between them. Here the CDR3 reads CASSPPGRPTVGSQYF. The CDR3 bases are TGTGCCAGCTCACCACCAGGCCGGCCCACCGTCGGATCGCAGTATTTT.

This rearrangement joins TRBV5-6 to TRBJ1-1, with a weak D call TRBD1 (5 bases). V was pared by 4 bases and J by 0 bases, with 10 bases between. The CDR3 runs to 14 residues. Germline V gene sequence: CDR1 SGHDT, CDR2 YYEEEE. CDR3: CASSTGHLNTEAFF. Here the CDR3 DNA reads TGTGCCAGCAGCACCGGACACTTGAACACTGAAGCTTTCTTT.

There are a few counts of this clonotype. V is TRBV5-1 and J is TRBJ2-7, with TRBD1 as a possible D gene (5 bases). The CDR3 covers 15 residues. V was shortened by 1 base and J by 2 bases, with 13 bases between the two germline ends. Germline loops: CDR1 SGHRS, CDR2 YFSETQ. DNA for the CDR3: TGCGCCAGCAGCTTGAACCTGGGCAGGGCCTACGAGCAGTACTTC. It codes for CASSLNLGRAYEQYF.

The chain is built from TRBV6-6 and TRBJ1-1; 7 bases line up with TRBD1. The V segment lost 6 bases and the J segment 1 base; nucleotides outside the gene matches: 5. The CDR3 length is 14 residues. Germline CDR1 and CDR2: MNHNY and SVGAGI (reference sequence). As DNA, the CDR3 is TGTGCCAGCAGGCAGGGACAGAAGAACACTGAAGCTTTCTTT. It encodes CASRQGQKNTEAFF.

This chain connects TRBV20-1 to TRBJ2-1; D might be TRBD2 (6 bases). Trimming removed 3 bases from V and 8 bases from J, with 20 bases in between. This CDR3 has 15 amino acids. From germline, CDR1 is DFQATT and CDR2 SNEGSKA (reference sequence). CDR3 DNA: TGCAGTGCTAGTCCCCCTAGCGCCGGAGGCGATGAGCAGTTCTTC. Residues: CSASPPSAGGDEQFF.

This clonotype occurred many times. This sequence joins TRBV4-3 and TRBJ1-4; D possibly corresponds to TRBD1 (6 bases). CDR3 size: 16 residues. Germline-derived CDR1 and CDR2 are LGHNA and YSLEER. Trimming stripped 0 bases from V and 8 bases from J, with 16 bases between. The CDR3 DNA reads TGCGCCAGCAGCCAAGATTGGGGGGGCGTCGGCGAAAAACTGTTTTTT. Translating gives CASSQDWGGVGEKLFF.

This clonotype has only a few counts. The chain combines TRBV5-1 with TRBJ2-2; no clear D. The CDR3 is 15 amino acids. The V end was cut by 1 base, the J end by 4 bases, with 11 bases between. The V gene's germline CDR1 is SGHRS and CDR2 YFSETQ. In DNA, the CDR3 is TGCGCCAGCAGCTTGAGCAGGCAGGTCACCGGGGAGCTGTTTTTT. Translation: CASSLSRQVTGELFF.